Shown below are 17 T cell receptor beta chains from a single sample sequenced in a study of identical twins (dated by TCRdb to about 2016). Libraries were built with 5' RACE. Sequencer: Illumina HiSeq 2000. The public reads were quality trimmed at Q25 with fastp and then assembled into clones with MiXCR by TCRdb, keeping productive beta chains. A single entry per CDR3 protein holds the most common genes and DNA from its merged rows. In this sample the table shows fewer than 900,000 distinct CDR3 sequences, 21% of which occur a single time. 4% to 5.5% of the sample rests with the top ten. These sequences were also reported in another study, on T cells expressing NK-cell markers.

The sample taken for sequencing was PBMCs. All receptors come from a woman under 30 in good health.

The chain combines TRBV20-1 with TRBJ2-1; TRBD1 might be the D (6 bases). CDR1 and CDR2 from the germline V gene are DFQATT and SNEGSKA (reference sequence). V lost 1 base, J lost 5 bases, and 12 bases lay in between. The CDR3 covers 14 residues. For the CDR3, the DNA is TGCAGTGCTAGAGGGGTCGACAGGAACAATGAGCAGTTCTTC. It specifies CSARGVDRNNEQFF.

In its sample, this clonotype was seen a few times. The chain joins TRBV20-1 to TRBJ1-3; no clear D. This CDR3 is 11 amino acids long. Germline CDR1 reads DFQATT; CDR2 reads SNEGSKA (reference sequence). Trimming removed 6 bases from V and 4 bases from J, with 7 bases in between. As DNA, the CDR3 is TGCAGTGCGGTGACGGGAAACACCATATATTTT. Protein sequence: CSAVTGNTIYF.

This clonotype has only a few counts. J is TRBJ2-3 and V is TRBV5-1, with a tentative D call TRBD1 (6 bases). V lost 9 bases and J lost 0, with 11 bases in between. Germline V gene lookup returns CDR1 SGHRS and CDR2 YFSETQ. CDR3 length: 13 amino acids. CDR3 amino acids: CATYRDSTDTQYF. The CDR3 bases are TGCGCCACCTACAGGGATAGCACAGATACGCAGTATTTT.

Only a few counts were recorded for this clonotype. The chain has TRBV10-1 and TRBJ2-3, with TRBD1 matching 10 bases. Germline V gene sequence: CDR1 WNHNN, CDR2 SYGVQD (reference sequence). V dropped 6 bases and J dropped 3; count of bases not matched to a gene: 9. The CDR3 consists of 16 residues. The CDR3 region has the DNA TGCGCCAGCAGCCAGGACAGGGGGAGTGGGACAGATACGCAGTATTTT. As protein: CASSQDRGSGTDTQYF.

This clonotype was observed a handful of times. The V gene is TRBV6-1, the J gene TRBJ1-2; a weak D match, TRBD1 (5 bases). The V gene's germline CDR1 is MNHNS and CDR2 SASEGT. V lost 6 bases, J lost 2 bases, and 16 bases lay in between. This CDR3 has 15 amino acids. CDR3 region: CASRRQTELNYGYTF. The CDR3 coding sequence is TGTGCCAGCAGGCGTCAGACAGAGTTAAACTATGGCTACACCTTC.

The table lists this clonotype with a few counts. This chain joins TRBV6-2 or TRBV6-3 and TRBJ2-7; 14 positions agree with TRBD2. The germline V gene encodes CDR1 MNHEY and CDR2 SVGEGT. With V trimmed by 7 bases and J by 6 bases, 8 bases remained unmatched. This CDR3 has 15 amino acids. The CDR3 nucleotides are TGTGCCAGCACTCTGGGACTAGCGGGAGTGAGCGAGCAGTACTTC. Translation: CASTLGLAGVSEQYF.

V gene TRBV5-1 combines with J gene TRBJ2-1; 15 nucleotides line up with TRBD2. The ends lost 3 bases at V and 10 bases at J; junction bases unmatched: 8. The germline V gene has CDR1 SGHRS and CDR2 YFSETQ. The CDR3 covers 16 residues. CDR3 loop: CASSSGDGLAGGEQFF. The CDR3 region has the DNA TGCGCCAGCAGCTCCGGGGATGGACTAGCGGGAGGGGAGCAGTTCTTC.

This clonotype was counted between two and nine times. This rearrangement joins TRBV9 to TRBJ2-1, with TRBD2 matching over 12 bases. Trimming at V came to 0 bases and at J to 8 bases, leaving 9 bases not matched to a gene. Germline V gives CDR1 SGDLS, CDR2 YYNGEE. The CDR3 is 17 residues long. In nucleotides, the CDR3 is TGTGCCAGCAGCGTAGGAGGAGGGGGACTAGCGGGTCATGAGCAGTTCTTC. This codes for CASSVGGGGLAGHEQFF.

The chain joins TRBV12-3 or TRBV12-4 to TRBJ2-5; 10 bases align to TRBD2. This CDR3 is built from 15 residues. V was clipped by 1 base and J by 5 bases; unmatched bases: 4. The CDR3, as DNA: TGTGCCAGCAGTTTAGTAGCGGGAGGAGCGGAGACCCAGTACTTC. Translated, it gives CASSLVAGGAETQYF.

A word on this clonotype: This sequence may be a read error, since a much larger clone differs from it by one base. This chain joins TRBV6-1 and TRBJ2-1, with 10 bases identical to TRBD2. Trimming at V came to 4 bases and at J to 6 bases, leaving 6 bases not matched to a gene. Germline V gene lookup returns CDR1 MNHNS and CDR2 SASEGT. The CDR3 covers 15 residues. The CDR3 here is CASSVRAGGSNEQFF. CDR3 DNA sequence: TGTGCCAGCAGTGTAAGAGCGGGGGGGAGCAATGAGCAGTTCTTC.

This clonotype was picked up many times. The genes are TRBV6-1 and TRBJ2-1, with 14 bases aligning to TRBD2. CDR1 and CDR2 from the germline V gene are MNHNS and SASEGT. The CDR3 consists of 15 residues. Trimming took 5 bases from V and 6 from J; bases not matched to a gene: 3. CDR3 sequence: CASSMGTSGSNEQFF. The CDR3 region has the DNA TGTGCCAGCAGTATGGGGACTAGCGGGAGCAATGAGCAGTTCTTC.

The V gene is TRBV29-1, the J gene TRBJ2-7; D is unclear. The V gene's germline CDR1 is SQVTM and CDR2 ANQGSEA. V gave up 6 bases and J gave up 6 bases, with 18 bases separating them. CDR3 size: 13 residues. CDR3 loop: CSVPVGGSSEQYF. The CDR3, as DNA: TGCAGCGTGCCGGTGGGTGGGTCTTCCGAGCAGTACTTC.

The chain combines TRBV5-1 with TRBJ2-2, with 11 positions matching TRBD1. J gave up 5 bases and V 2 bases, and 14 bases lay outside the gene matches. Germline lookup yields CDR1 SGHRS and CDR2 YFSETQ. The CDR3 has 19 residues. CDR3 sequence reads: CASSLRTGGDVIRTGELFF. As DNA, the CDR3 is TGCGCCAGCAGCTTAAGGACAGGGGGCGACGTTATCCGAACCGGGGAGCTGTTTTTT.

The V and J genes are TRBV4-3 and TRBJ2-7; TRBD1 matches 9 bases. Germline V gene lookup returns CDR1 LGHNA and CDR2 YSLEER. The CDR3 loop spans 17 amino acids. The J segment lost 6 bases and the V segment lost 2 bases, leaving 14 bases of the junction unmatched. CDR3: CASSQLTPGQGGSEQYF. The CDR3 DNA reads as TGCGCCAGCAGCCAATTGACACCGGGACAGGGTGGTTCCGAGCAGTACTTC.

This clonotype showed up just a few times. The CDR3 DNA follows: TGTGCCAGCAGCTTAGAAAGGAGAGCTTCGGGAGGCTACACCTTC. It encodes CASSLERRASGGYTF. The chain combines TRBV7-8 with TRBJ1-2; D gene uncertain. The CDR3 is made up of 15 amino acids. Germline V gene data show CDR1 as SGHVS and CDR2 as FQNEAQ. Trimming removed 1 base from V and 8 bases from J, with 17 bases in between.

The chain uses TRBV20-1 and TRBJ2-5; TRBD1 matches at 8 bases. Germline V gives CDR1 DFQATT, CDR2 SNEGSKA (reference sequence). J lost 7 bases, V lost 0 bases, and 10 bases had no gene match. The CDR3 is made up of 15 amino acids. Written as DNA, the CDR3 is TGCAGTGCTAGAGATCTGGCAGGGGGCCGTGGGACCCAGTACTTC. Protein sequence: CSARDLAGGRGTQYF.

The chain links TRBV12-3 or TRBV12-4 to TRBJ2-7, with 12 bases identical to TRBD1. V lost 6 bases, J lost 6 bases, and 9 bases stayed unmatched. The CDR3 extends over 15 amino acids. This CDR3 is CASRTRGQGASEQYF. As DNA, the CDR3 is TGTGCCAGCAGGACCAGGGGACAGGGGGCGAGCGAGCAGTACTTC.